This T cell receptor beta chain was captured by sequencing in a study of CD8 T cells in ankylosing spondylitis. V gave up 5 bases and J gave up 5 bases, with 12 bases separating them. The CDR3 sequence is 13 residues long. Germline V gene sequence: CDR1 SGHAT, CDR2 FQNNGV. TCRdb ran MiXCR on the 5' RACE reads and lists one entry per CDR3 protein. The repertoire holds some 30,000 distinct CDR3 sequences, about 14% seen once, with 30% to 40% in the top ten. The TCR originated in a male donor with ankylosing spondylitis or in good health (not recorded which). J is TRBJ2-5 and V is TRBV11-2, with D possibly TRBD2 on 6 matching bases. Source material: blood. CDR3: CASSVGRGETQYF. DNA for the CDR3: TGTGCCAGCAGCGTCGGGAGAGGCGAGACCCAGTACTTC.